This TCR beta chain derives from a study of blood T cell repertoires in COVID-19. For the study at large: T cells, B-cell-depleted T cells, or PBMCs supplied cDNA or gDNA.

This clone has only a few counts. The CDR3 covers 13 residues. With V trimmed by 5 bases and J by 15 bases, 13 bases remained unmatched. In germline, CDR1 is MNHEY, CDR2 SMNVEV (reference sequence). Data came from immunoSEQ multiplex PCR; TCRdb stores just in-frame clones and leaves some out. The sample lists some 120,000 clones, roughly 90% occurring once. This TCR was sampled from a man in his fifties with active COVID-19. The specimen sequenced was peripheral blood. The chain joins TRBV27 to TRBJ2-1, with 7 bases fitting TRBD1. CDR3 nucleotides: TGTGCCAGCAGTGGGGGATCTACAGGGGTACGGTTCTTC. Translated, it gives CASSGGSTGVRFF.